This record looks at one TCR beta chain sequence and its context. Antigen specificity is unknown. This sample stems from a study of cytomegalovirus exposure and HLA in healthy donors. Study outcomes and limitations: The study assumed roughly uniform donor sequencing depth for presence/absence analyses. There were some public TCRs occurring in many donors, but most TCR sequences were rare.

Trimming left V 2 bases short and J 9 bases short, with 14 bases between. Germline CDR1 and CDR2: GTSNPN and SVGIG (reference sequence). The CDR3 consists of 13 residues. PCR amplification relied on 60 Vbeta primers (plus 13 Jbeta primers). Clones were sequenced by immunoSEQ multiplex PCR, and TCRdb holds only the in-frame ones, with some missing. This sample has about 190,000 clones, with about 80% found just once. The gene calls are TRBV30 and TRBJ1-5; maybe TRBD1 (6 bases). Sequencing was carried out using PBMCs. The receptor was isolated from a woman aged 18-35 years in good health and CMV-seropositive. The CDR3 protein is CAWSPGVGGPQHF. DNA for the CDR3: TGTGCCTGGAGTCCAGGGGTGGGTGGGCCCCAGCATTTT.